The TCR beta chain described here comes from a study of human T cells and chemical hapten exposure. Study results and limitations: Relative to control repertoires, expanded TCRs gave rise to significantly more large CDR3 similarity clusters.

The time point here: patch test 1, 2 weeks after DPC sensitization. Described treatment: therapeutic diphenylcyclopropenone sensitization with weekly scalp DPC. In the library, unique molecular identifiers were attached to individual cDNA molecules. TCRdb reanalysed the RACE reads using MiXCR and keeps one entry per CDR3 protein. The sample has 180,000 or so distinct CDR3 sequences, 14% seen once; the top ten hold approximately 1.5%. In its sample, this clonotype was seen a few times. Its specificity is not known. CDR1 and CDR2 from the germline V gene are SQVTM and ANQGSEA. The CDR3 totals 13 residues. V was clipped by 1 base and J by 6 bases, with 9 bases between them.

The chain employs TRBV29-1 and TRBJ2-2, with no clear D. This receptor was identified in a woman aged 30 to 39 with alopecia areata. Some clones in this sample may be carry-over from other donors' samples. The sequencing used whole blood, collected in connection with sensitization to the hapten diphenylcyclopropenone (DPC). CDR3 in amino acids: CSVEGPRSGELFF. The CDR3 DNA sequence: TGCAGCGTTGAAGGTCCCCGATCCGGGGAGCTGTTTTTT.